This T cell receptor beta chain was captured in a study of CD8+ T cells in alopecia areata. Study summary: At a dose of 5 to 10 mg twice daily, oral tofacitinib was given to treated patients. Study results and caveats: In lesional scalp, particularly from alopecia totalis/universalis, clonality was higher than in normal scalp.

Comment on this clone: Its antigen is still unknown.

cDNA reverse transcribed from extracted RNA served as the sequencing template. Clones were sequenced by immunoSEQ multiplex PCR, and TCRdb holds only the in-frame ones, with some missing. The data show about 210,000 clones, over 60% seen once. Specified treatment: oral pan-JAK inhibitor, 5-10 mg twice daily. The researchers isolated CD4+ and CD8+ T cells from PBMCs by sorting. This CDR3 is 14 amino acids long. Looked up from germline, CDR1 is MGHRA and CDR2 is YSYEKL. V was shortened by 0 bases and J by 4 bases, with 9 bases between the two germline ends. This clonotype originated in a human donor with alopecia areata. The chain joins TRBV4-1 to TRBJ1-1; unclear D gene. The sequences come from CD4+ T cells sorted from blood, collected at week 4, from a patient treated with tofacitinib. The CDR3 nucleotides read TGCGCCAGCAGCCAAGATTTAAGGGTCACTGAAGCTTTCTTT. Protein: CASSQDLRVTEAFF.